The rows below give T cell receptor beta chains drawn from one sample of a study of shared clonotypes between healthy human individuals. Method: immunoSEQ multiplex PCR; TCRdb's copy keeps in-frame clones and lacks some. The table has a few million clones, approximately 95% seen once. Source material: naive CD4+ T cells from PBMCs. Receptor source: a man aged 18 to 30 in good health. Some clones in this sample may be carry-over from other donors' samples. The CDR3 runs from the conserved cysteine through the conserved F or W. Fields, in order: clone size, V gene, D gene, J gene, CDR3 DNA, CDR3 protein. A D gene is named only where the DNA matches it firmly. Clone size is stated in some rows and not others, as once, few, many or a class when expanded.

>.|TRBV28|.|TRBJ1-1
TGTGCCTCACAAACGGGTCGGGGAGAAGCTTTCTTT
CASQTGRGEAFF
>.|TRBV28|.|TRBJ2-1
TGTGCCAGCACAGAGTCAGGCCGTGAGCAGTTCTTC
CASTESGREQFF
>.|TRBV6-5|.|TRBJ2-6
TGTGCCAGCACTAAGCCTGGGGCCAACGTCCTGACTTTC
CASTKPGANVLTF
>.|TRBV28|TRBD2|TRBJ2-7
TGTGCCAGCAGGATCCCAGGGTCGGGGGGCGAGCAGTACTTC
CASRIPGSGGEQYF
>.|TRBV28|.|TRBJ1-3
TGTGCCAGCAGTCCGGACAGCTCTGGAAACACCATATATTTT
CASSPDSSGNTIYF
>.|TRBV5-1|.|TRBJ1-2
TGCGCCAGCAGCTTGGTAGCAGGAGGCAACTATGGCTACACCTTC
CASSLVAGGNYGYTF
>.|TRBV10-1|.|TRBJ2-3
TGCGCCAGCAGTGAGTCTCTCGGTACGCAGTATTTT
CASSESLGTQYF
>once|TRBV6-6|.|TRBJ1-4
TGTGCCAGCAGCCCCGACACCTTTAATGAAAAACTGTTTTTT
CASSPDTFNEKLFF
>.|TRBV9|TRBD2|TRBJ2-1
TGTGCCAGCTCACCCGGGGGGGCTAGAGTTTACAATGAGCAGTTCTTC
CASSPGGARVYNEQFF
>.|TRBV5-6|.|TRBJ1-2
TGTGCCAGCAAACCATTACAGGTCTGGTTCTATGGCTACACCTTC
CASKPLQVWFYGYTF
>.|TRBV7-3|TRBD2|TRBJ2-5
TGTGCCAGCAGCTTCCAAGCGGGAGCATGGGAGACCCAGTACTTC
CASSFQAGAWETQYF
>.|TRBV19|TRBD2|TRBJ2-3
TGTGCCAGTAGTTCCCCATGGAGCGGGAGGTTCCATGGTACGCAGTATTTT
CASSSPWSGRFHGTQYF
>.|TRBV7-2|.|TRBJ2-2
TGTGCCAGCAGCCAAGCTTACACCGGGGAGCTGTTTTTT
CASSQAYTGELFF
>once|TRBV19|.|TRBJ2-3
TGTGCCAGTAGTATTGGGCTAGTCACAGATACGCAGTATTTT
CASSIGLVTDTQYF
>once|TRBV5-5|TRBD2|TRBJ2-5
TGTGCCAGCAGCTTTTCGCTAGCGGGACAAGAGACCCAGTACTTC
CASSFSLAGQETQYF
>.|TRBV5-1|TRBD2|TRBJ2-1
TGCGCCAGCAGCTTAAGCCCAGCGGGAGGGAATGAGCAGTTCTTC
CASSLSPAGGNEQFF
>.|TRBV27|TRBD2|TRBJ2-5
TGTGCCAGCAGCCCCCCTAGCGGGAGGGGGGAGACCCAGTACTTC
CASSPPSGRGETQYF
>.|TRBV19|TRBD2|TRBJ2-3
TGTGCCAGTAGTATGTCTAGCGGGAGGATCAGCACAGATACGCAGTATTTT
CASSMSSGRISTDTQYF
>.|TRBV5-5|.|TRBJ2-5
TGTGCCAGCAGTGGGACCGCCCGGGAGACCCAGTACTTC
CASSGTARETQYF
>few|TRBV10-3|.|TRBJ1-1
TGTGCCATCAGGGCTGGGGCGACAGCCATGAACACTGAAGCTTTCTTT
CAIRAGATAMNTEAFF
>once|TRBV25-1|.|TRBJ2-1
TGTGCCAGCAGTACCGGCATGGGGACCTACAATGAGCAGTTCTTC
CASSTGMGTYNEQFF
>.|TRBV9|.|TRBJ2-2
TGTGCCAGCAGCGTTGTGGGGGGTCGCAACACCGGGGAGCTGTTTTTT
CASSVVGGRNTGELFF
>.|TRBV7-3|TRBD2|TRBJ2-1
TGTGCCAGCAGCTCTAGACTAGCGGGAGACAATGAGCAGTTCTTC
CASSSRLAGDNEQFF
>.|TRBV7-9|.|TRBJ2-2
TGTGCCAGCAGCTACCGCCTGGTCCAGTTCACCGGGGAGCTGTTTTTT
CASSYRLVQFTGELFF
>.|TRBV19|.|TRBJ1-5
TGTGCCAGTAGTAAGGACGGAGCCTATCAGCCCCAGCATTTT
CASSKDGAYQPQHF
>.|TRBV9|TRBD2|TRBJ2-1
TGTGCCAGCAGCGGACGACTAGCGGGATACAATGAGCAGTTCTTC
CASSGRLAGYNEQFF
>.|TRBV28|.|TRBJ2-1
TGTGCCAGCAGTTTATGGGGCACAGGATACAATGAGCAGTTCTTC
CASSLWGTGYNEQFF
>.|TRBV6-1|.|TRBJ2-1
TGTGCCAGCGGCGAACAGGGTGGCAATGAGCAGTTCTTC
CASGEQGGNEQFF
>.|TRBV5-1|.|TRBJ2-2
TGCGCCAGCAGCATTGGACAAGATTGGACCGGGGAGCTGTTTTTT
CASSIGQDWTGELFF
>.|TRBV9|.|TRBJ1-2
TGTGCCAGCAGCGTAGGTGGAGGGGGCTACACCTTC
CASSVGGGGYTF
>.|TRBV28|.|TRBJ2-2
TGTGCCAGCAACCCCTGGGGACGACTGAACACCGGGGAGCTGTTTTTT
CASNPWGRLNTGELFF
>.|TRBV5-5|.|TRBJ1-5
TGTGCCAGCAGCTTGTGGGCCTCCGTCCGAAATCAGCCCCAGCATTTT
CASSLWASVRNQPQHF
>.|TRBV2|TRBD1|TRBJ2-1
TGTGCCAGCAGTCCAGACAGGGTTTACAATGAGCAGTTCTTC
CASSPDRVYNEQFF
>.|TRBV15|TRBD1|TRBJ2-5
TGTGCCACCAGCAGGGGTTCAGGACAGGGGAGGGAGACCCAGTACTTC
CATSRGSGQGRETQYF
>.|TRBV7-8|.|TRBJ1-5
TGTGCCAGCAGCTTAGCTCCGACCGGAAATCAGCCCCAGCATTTT
CASSLAPTGNQPQHF
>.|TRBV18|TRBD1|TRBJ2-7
TGTGCCAGCTCATCGGACAGGCTTTCCTACGAGCAGTACTTC
CASSSDRLSYEQYF
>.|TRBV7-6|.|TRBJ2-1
TGTGCCAGCAGCTTAGCCAGGGGACCAACTGGGGGCAATGAGCAGTTCTTC
CASSLARGPTGGNEQFF
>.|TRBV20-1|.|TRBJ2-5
TGCGCCAAGACTAGATCAGAGACCCAGTACTTC
CAKTRSETQYF
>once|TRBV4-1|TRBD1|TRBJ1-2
TGCGCCAGCAGCCAGACGACAGGGACTTCTAACTATGGCTACACCTTC
CASSQTTGTSNYGYTF
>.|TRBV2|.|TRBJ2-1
TGTGCCAGCAGTGAAGGCGGGGCGGGCAACAATGAGCAGTTCTTC
CASSEGGAGNNEQFF
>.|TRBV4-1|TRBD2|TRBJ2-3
TGCGCCAGCAGCCGCTCAGGACTAGCGGGGGCAGTGGGTATCACAGATACGCAGTATTTT
CASSRSGLAGAVGITDTQYF
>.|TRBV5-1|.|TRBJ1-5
TGCGCCAGCAGCTTGGCCGGGGGTAGGGTTGAGCCCCAGCATTTT
CASSLAGGRVEPQHF